Below are 24 T cell receptor beta chains sequenced from a single sample in a study of blood T cells in healthy people across ages. A second about 7 to 12 cycle PCR used barcoded and J-beta primers. TCRdb passed the 5' RACE reads through MiXCR, listing each CDR3 protein once. This sample has 700,000 to 900,000 distinct CDR3 sequences; less than 70% occur once, and the top ten carry roughly 40%. Sample: blood. These receptors originate from a man older than 75 in good health.

In this sample, this clonotype turned up a few times. The chain has TRBV20-1 and TRBJ2-7, with 7 nucleotides matching TRBD1. V shed 4 bases and J 2 bases; nucleotides not matched to a gene: 8. CDR3 length: 14 amino acids. In germline, CDR1 is DFQATT, CDR2 SNEGSKA (reference sequence). The CDR3 DNA is TGCAGTGCTACGTTACACGGGACAGCCTACGAGCAGTACTTC. It translates to CSATLHGTAYEQYF.

The rearrangement joins TRBV5-1 to TRBJ2-1, with D perhaps matching TRBD1 (6 bases). Matching the DNA end better, TRBJ2-7 makes the J call doubtful. Germline CDR1 is SGHRS and CDR2 is YFSETQ. The CDR3 consists of 15 residues. The CDR3 loop is CASSLARGRDREQYF. DNA of the CDR3: TGCGCCAGCAGCTTGGCCAGGGGAAGGGACCGTGAGCAGTACTTC.

The chain uses TRBV12-3 or TRBV12-4 and TRBJ2-1, with 11 bases fitting TRBD2. The CDR3 consists of 14 residues. The trim removed 3 bases at V and 9 bases at J, leaving 4 bases unmatched. In DNA form, the CDR3 reads TGTGCCAGCAGTTTTAGCGGGAGGGCCAGTGAGCAGTTCTTC. Amino acids: CASSFSGRASEQFF.

The chain has TRBV29-1 and TRBJ2-7; 7 bases fit TRBD2. Trimming removed 0 bases from V and 0 bases from J; junction bases left unmatched: 5. Looked up from germline, CDR1 is SQVTM and CDR2 is ANQGSEA. The CDR3 extends over 15 amino acids. CDR3 sequence reads: CSVEDRAGNSYEQYF. CDR3 coding DNA: TGCAGCGTTGAAGATCGAGCGGGGAACTCCTACGAGCAGTACTTC.

The chain combines TRBV3-1 with TRBJ2-3; D not certain. V was shortened by 4 bases and J by 4 bases, with 12 bases between the two germline ends. CDR1 and CDR2 from the germline V gene are LGHDT and YNNKEL (reference sequence). The length of the CDR3 is 14 residues. The CDR3 reads CASSPARSADTQYF. Here the CDR3 DNA reads TGTGCCAGCAGCCCGGCGAGATCGGCAGATACGCAGTATTTT.

This chain joins TRBV9 and TRBJ2-5; D possibly matches TRBD1 or TRBD2 (5 bases each). Trimming stripped 0 bases from V and 4 bases from J, with 10 bases between. Germline CDR1 is SGDLS and CDR2 is YYNGEE. This CDR3 is 14 amino acids long. CDR3 region: CASSVAGGGETQYF. In DNA, the CDR3 is TGTGCCAGCAGCGTAGCTGGGGGTGGAGAGACCCAGTACTTC. Looking up the rest from reference TRBV9 and TRBJ2-5 gives the full variable domain: DSGVTQTPKHLITATGQRVTLRCSPRSGDLSVYWYQQSLDQGLQFLIQYYNGEERAKGNILERFSAQQFPDLHSELNLSSLELGDSALYFCASSVAGGGETQYFGPGTRLLVL.

The chain has TRBV20-1 and TRBJ2-7, with 9 bases fitting TRBD1. Germline V gives CDR1 DFQATT, CDR2 SNEGSKA (reference sequence). V gave up 0 bases and J gave up 4 bases; unmatched junction bases: 10. The CDR3 length is 16 residues. In DNA form, the CDR3 reads TGCAGTGCTAGAGATCCCAGGACAGGGGCTGGTTACGAGCAGTACTTC. Translation gives CSARDPRTGAGYEQYF.

This chain links TRBV27 with TRBJ2-4; D gene unclear. The germline gives CDR1 MNHEY, CDR2 SMNVEV (reference sequence). CDR3 size: 10 residues. Trimming shortened V by 8 bases and J by 11 bases, and 10 bases separated the two germline ends. This CDR3 reads CASGLVFQYF. The DNA of the CDR3 is TGTGCCAGCGGGTTAGTCTTTCAGTACTTC.

This clonotype showed up just a few times. This chain joins TRBV7-2 and TRBJ2-5; possible D gene TRBD1, 5 bases. The CDR3 consists of 15 residues. Per the germline V gene, CDR1 is SGHTA and CDR2 is FQGNSA. V was clipped by 0 bases and J by 4 bases, with 12 bases between them. The CDR3 bases are TGTGCCAGCAGCTTAGCGACAGCCGCATTAGAGACCCAGTACTTC. Translating it yields CASSLATAALETQYF.

The chain recombines TRBV5-1 with TRBJ2-5; 11 bases match TRBD2. The end of the DNA is better explained by TRBJ2-4, so the J call may be wrong. The CDR3 covers 15 residues. CDR1 and CDR2 (germline): SGHRS, YFSETQ. The CDR3 spells CASSFATSGDNIQYF. For the CDR3, the DNA is TGCGCCAGCAGCTTTGCGACTAGCGGGGATAACATTCAGTACTTC.

This clonotype was counted a single time. The rearrangement links TRBV5-1 to TRBJ2-7; the match to TRBD2 covers 10 bases. The CDR3 is 17 amino acids. Per the germline V gene, CDR1 is SGHRS and CDR2 is YFSETQ. Losses at the gene ends were 3 bases for V and 7 bases for J; bases not matched to a gene: 16. The CDR3: CASSWGSSGSSHNEQYF. The CDR3, as DNA: TGCGCCAGCAGCTGGGGGTCTAGCGGGAGTTCCCACAATGAGCAGTACTTC. Drawing the rest from reference TRBV5-1 and TRBJ2-7, the complete variable domain is KAGVTQTPRYLIKTRGQQVTLSCSPISGHRSVSWYQQTPGQGLQFLFEYFSETQRNKGNFPGRFSGRQFSNSRSEMNVSTLELGDSALYLCASSWGSSGSSHNEQYFGPGTRLTVT.

The rearrangement links TRBV10-3 to TRBJ2-7, with a possible D match to TRBD2 (6 bases). Per germline, CDR1 ENHRY and CDR2 SYGVKD. Trimming took off 8 bases at V and 4 bases at J, with 6 bases between the two ends. The CDR3 has 10 amino acids. CDR3 sequence: CAIGGYEQYF. For the CDR3, the DNA is TGTGCCATCGGAGGGTACGAGCAGTACTTC.

The chain carries TRBV15 and TRBJ2-7; 9 bases line up with TRBD1. The V gene's germline CDR1 is LNHNV and CDR2 YYDKDF (reference sequence). The junction had 2 bases not matched to a gene; V was cut back by 1 base and J by 1 base. The CDR3 extends over 15 amino acids. CDR3 region: CATSRGGQGSYEQYF. As DNA, the CDR3 is TGTGCCACCAGCAGAGGAGGACAGGGGTCCTACGAGCAGTACTTC.

This clonotype has a count of ten or more. This sequence joins TRBV29-1 and TRBJ2-7; D assignment may be TRBD1 or TRBD2 (6 bases each). V was shortened by 4 bases and J by 4 bases, with 11 bases between the two germline ends. Germline V gene lookup returns CDR1 SQVTM and CDR2 ANQGSEA. The CDR3 is 12 residues long. The CDR3 DNA reads as TGCAGCGTTGCGGGGGCTGGGTACGAGCAGTACTTC. Translation: CSVAGAGYEQYF.

The chain joins TRBV11-2 to TRBJ1-1; tentative D call: TRBD1 (5 bases). With 0 bases removed from V and 10 bases from J, the gap between germline ends came to 9 bases. The CDR3 has 12 residues. Germline CDR1 reads SGHAT; CDR2 reads FQNNGV. The CDR3 DNA reads as TGTGCCAGCAGCTTAGACTCGGGGGTAGCTTTCTTT. Amino acids: CASSLDSGVAFF.

In this sample, this clonotype turned up a few times. V and J are TRBV3-1 and TRBJ2-7, with TRBD2 as a possible D gene (5 bases). Per germline, CDR1 LGHDT and CDR2 YNNKEL (reference sequence). V was cut by 3 bases and J by 5 bases, with 8 bases left in between. This CDR3 has 12 residues. The CDR3 bases are TGTGCCAGCAGCCACCTCGGGGACGAGCAGTACTTC. Residues: CASSHLGDEQYF.

This clonotype was detected only a few times. V usage is TRBV5-1 and J usage is TRBJ2-3; 9 bases line up with TRBD1. Trimming at V came to 8 bases and at J to 2 bases, leaving 12 bases not matched to a gene. From germline, CDR1 is SGHRS and CDR2 YFSETQ. This CDR3 region has 16 residues. In DNA form, the CDR3 reads TGCGCCAGGGGTAGCACGGACAGGGGAAACACAGATACGCAGTATTTT. Translated, it gives CARGSTDRGNTDTQYF. The full variable domain, in which reference TRBV5-1 and TRBJ2-3 provide the parts outside the CDR3, is KAGVTQTPRYLIKTRGQQVTLSCSPISGHRSVSWYQQTPGQGLQFLFEYFSETQRNKGNFPGRFSGRQFSNSRSEMNVSTLELGDSALYLCARGSTDRGNTDTQYFGPGTRLTVL.

DNA for the CDR3: TGCAGCGTTGATACTAGCGGGGGGATGTCCCAGTACTTC. It specifies CSVDTSGGMSQYF. This rearrangement joins TRBV29-1 to TRBJ2-5, with TRBD2 matching over 12 bases. In germline, CDR1 is SQVTM, CDR2 ANQGSEA. The CDR3 has 13 amino acids. The J segment lost 9 bases and the V segment lost 3 bases, leaving 5 bases of the junction unmatched.

For the CDR3, the DNA is TGCAGCGTTGAGGAAGGACAGGGGGCAGTTGGGGCCAACGTCCTGACTTTC. It codes for CSVEEGQGAVGANVLTF. The V gene is TRBV29-1, the J gene TRBJ2-6; TRBD1 matches at 11 bases. The CDR3 runs to 17 residues. Per the germline V gene, CDR1 is SQVTM and CDR2 is ANQGSEA. Trimming at V came to 3 bases and at J to 3 bases, leaving 7 bases not matched to a gene.

The chain uses TRBV12-3 or TRBV12-4 and TRBJ2-5; TRBD1 matches 8 bases. V shed 6 bases, J shed 5 bases, and the junction held 14 bases outside the gene matches. This CDR3 spans 16 amino acids. The CDR3 DNA reads as TGTGCCAGCAGCTCGAGAACAGACAGGGGATTGGAGACCCAGTACTTC. It yields the protein CASSSRTDRGLETQYF.

The J gene is TRBJ2-1, the V gene TRBV11-2; the D is unclear. The CDR3 is made up of 15 amino acids. V lost 5 bases, J lost 3 bases, and 14 bases lay in between. Germline V gene sequence: CDR1 SGHAT, CDR2 FQNNGV. The CDR3 nucleotides read TGTGCCAGCAGCCCAACAGACACCATCTACAATGAGCAGTTCTTC. Its translation is CASSPTDTIYNEQFF.

The chain is built from TRBV9 and TRBJ2-1; TRBD2 matches at 15 bases. After removal of 4 bases from V and 7 bases from J, the junction contained 6 bases not matched to a gene. CDR3 length equals 16 residues. Germline CDR1 SGDLS, CDR2 YYNGEE. The CDR3 DNA reads as TGTGCCAGCAGCCTCGGACTAGCGGGAGGGCGGAATGAGCAGTTCTTC. Its protein product is CASSLGLAGGRNEQFF.

This clonotype turned up a few times. This chain joins TRBV12-3 or TRBV12-4 and TRBJ2-5; 11 bases map to TRBD1. The CDR3 extends over 15 amino acids. V shed 5 bases, J shed 4 bases, and the junction held 6 bases outside the gene matches. In DNA form, the CDR3 reads TGTGCCAGCAGTCGGGGACAGGGGGTGTCAGAGACCCAGTACTTC. Translation: CASSRGQGVSETQYF.

The rearrangement uses TRBV7-9 and TRBJ1-4, with 9 bases lining up with TRBD1. V lost 5 bases, J lost 3 bases, and 4 bases stayed unmatched. The CDR3 consists of 15 residues. The germline V gene has CDR1 SEHNR and CDR2 FQNEAQ (reference sequence). The CDR3 region is CASSTRDRANEKLFF. In DNA, the CDR3 is TGTGCCAGCAGCACACGGGACAGGGCTAATGAAAAACTGTTTTTT.